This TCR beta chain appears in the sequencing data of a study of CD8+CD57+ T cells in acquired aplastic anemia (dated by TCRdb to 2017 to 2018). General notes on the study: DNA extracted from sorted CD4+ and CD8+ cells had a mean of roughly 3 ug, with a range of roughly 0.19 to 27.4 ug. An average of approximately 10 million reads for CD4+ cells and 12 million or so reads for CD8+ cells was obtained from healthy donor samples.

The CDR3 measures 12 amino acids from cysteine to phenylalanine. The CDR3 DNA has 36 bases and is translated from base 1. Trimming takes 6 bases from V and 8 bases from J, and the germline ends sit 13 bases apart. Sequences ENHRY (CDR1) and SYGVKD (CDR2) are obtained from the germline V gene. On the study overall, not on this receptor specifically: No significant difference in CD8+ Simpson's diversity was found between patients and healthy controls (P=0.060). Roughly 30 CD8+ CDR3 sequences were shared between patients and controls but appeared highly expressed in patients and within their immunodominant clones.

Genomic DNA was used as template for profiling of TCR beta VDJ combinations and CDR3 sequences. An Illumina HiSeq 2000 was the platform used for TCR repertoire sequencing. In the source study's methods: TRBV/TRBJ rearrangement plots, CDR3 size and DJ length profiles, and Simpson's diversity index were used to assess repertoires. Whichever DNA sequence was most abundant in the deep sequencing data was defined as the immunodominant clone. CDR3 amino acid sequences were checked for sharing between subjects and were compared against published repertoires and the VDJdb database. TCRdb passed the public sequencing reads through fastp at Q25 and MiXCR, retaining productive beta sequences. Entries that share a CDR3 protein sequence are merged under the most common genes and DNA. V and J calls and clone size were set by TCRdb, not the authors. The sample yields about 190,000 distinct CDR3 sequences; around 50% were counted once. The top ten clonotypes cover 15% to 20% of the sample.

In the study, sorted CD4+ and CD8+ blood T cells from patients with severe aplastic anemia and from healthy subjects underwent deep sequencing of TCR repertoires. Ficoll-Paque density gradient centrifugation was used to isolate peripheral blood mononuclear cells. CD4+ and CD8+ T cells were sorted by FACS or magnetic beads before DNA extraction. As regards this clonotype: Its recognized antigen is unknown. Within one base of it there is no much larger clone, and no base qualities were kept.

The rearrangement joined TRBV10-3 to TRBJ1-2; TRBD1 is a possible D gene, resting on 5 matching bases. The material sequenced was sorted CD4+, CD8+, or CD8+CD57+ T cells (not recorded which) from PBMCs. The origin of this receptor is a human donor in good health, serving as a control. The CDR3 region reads CAISTDRGGYTF. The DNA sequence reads TGTGCCATCAGCACCGACAGAGGCGGCTACACCTTC.